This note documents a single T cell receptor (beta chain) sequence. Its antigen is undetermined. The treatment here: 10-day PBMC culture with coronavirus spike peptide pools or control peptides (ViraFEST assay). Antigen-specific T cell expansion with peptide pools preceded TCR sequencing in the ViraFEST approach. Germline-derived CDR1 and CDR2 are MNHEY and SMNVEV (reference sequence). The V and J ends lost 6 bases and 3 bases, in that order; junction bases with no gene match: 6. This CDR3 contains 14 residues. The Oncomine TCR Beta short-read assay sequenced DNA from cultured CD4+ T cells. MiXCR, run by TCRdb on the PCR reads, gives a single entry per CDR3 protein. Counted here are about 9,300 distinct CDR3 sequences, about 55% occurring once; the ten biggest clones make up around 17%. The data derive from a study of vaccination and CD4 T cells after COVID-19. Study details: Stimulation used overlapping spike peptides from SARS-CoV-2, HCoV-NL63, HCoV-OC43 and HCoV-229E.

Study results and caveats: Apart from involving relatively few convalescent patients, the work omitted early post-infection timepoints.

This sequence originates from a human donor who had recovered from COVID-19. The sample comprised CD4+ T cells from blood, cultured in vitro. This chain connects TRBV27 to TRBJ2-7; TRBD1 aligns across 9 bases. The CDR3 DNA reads TGTGCCAGCAGCCGGGACAGGGTAATCTACGAGCAGTACTTC. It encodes CASSRDRVIYEQYF.